What follows are 2 T cell receptor beta chains derived from one specimen sequenced in a study of blood T cell repertoires in COVID-19. Libraries were prepared by immunoSEQ multiplex PCR; TCRdb keeps only in-frame clonotypes and omits some of them. The profile shows under 300,000 clones, around 82% of them singletons. Material for sequencing was peripheral blood. The receptors were gathered from a woman older than 75 with active or convalescent COVID-19.

The J gene is TRBJ2-1, the V gene TRBV27, with 8 bases that match TRBD1. J gave up 9 bases and V 5 bases, and 12 bases lay outside the gene matches. The CDR3 sequence is 15 residues long. Germline V gives CDR1 MNHEY, CDR2 SMNVEV (reference sequence). The CDR3 sequence: CASSMSGGGIGEQFF. The CDR3 DNA reads TGTGCCAGCAGTATGTCAGGGGGCGGCATCGGTGAGCAGTTCTTC.

The CDR3 reads CASTLIGTANNDQPQHF. The CDR3 DNA is TGTGCCAGTACCCTTATCGGGACAGCGAATAATGATCAGCCCCAGCATTTT. The genes are TRBV19 and TRBJ1-5; 7 nucleotides line up with TRBD1. Germline V gives CDR1 LNHDA, CDR2 SQIVND (reference sequence). This CDR3 spans 17 amino acids. V shed 7 bases, J shed 5 bases, and the junction held 17 bases outside the gene matches.